These T cell receptor beta chains were read from a single sample in a study of T cells in Graves' hyperthyroidism and ophthalmopathy. TCRdb recomputed calls from the multiplex PCR reads with MiXCR, one row per CDR3 protein. The sample lists 550,000 to 700,000 distinct CDR3 sequences, about 15% occurring once. Sequenced sample: blood. The source of these receptors is a woman aged 40 to 50 with Graves' ophthalmopathy. Each CDR3 is given with its conserved first and last residue. Each record gives: CDR3 DNA, CDR3 protein, clone size, J gene, D gene, V gene. A D gene is named only where the DNA matches it firmly. Rows give clone size only sometimes, using once, few, many, or a class for an expanded clone.

CDR3nt: TGCGCCAGCAGCTTGGGAAGGACTAGGTACACCTACGAGCAGTACTTC
CDR3aa: CASSLGRTRYTYEQYF
abundance: NA
j_gene: TRBJ2-7
d_gene: TRBD2
v_gene: TRBV5-1

CDR3nt: TGTGCCAGCAGTTCGGACCTCTGGGGCCAGTACTTC
CDR3aa: CASSSDLWGQYF
abundance: NA
j_gene: TRBJ2-5
d_gene: NA
v_gene: TRBV28

CDR3nt: TGTGCCAGTAATGATCGGTTAGAAGAGACCCAGTACTTC
CDR3aa: CASNDRLEETQYF
abundance: many
j_gene: TRBJ2-5
d_gene: NA
v_gene: TRBV19

CDR3nt: TGTGCCAGCAGTCGCGGGTACCTCTCCTACGAGCAGTACTTC
CDR3aa: CASSRGYLSYEQYF
abundance: many
j_gene: TRBJ2-7
d_gene: NA
v_gene: TRBV6-2/TRBV6-3

CDR3nt: TGTGCCAGCAGCCTACCCGGGACTAGCGGGCGCGAGCAGTACTTC
CDR3aa: CASSLPGTSGREQYF
abundance: NA
j_gene: TRBJ2-7
d_gene: TRBD2
v_gene: TRBV7-9

CDR3nt: TGTGCCAGCAGCCTTTATTGGACAGGGAACACTGAAGCTTTCTTT
CDR3aa: CASSLYWTGNTEAFF
abundance: few
j_gene: TRBJ1-1
d_gene: TRBD1
v_gene: TRBV27

CDR3nt: TGTGCCAGTAGTGACAGGGTAGGCACAGATACGCAGTATTTT
CDR3aa: CASSDRVGTDTQYF
abundance: NA
j_gene: TRBJ2-3
d_gene: TRBD1
v_gene: TRBV19

CDR3nt: TGTGCCACAGACAGCTCCTACGAGCAGTACTTC
CDR3aa: CATDSSYEQYF
abundance: NA
j_gene: TRBJ2-7
d_gene: NA
v_gene: TRBV6-2/TRBV6-3

CDR3nt: TGTGCCAGCAGTTATCTGGCGGTCTACGAGCAGTACTTC
CDR3aa: CASSYLAVYEQYF
abundance: many
j_gene: TRBJ2-7
d_gene: NA
v_gene: TRBV6-2/TRBV6-3

CDR3nt: TGTGCTAGTGGTGTAGGGACTAGCTACGAGCAGTACTTC
CDR3aa: CASGVGTSYEQYF
abundance: many
j_gene: TRBJ2-7
d_gene: TRBD2
v_gene: TRBV12-5

CDR3nt: TGCAGCGTCCCGGACGGCTCCTACGAGCAGTACTTC
CDR3aa: CSVPDGSYEQYF
abundance: many
j_gene: TRBJ2-7
d_gene: NA
v_gene: TRBV29-1

CDR3nt: TGTGCCAGCAGTTTAGCAGTAACGAACACTGAAGCTTTCTTT
CDR3aa: CASSLAVTNTEAFF
abundance: NA
j_gene: TRBJ1-1
d_gene: NA
v_gene: TRBV12-3/TRBV12-4

CDR3nt: TGTGCCAGTAGTCGTACCGGGACAGGGAATTCACCCCTCCACTTT
CDR3aa: CASSRTGTGNSPLHF
abundance: NA
j_gene: TRBJ1-6
d_gene: TRBD1
v_gene: TRBV19

CDR3nt: TGTGCCTGGAGTGCGATTCCTGAAGCTTTCTTT
CDR3aa: CAWSAIPEAFF
abundance: NA
j_gene: TRBJ1-1
d_gene: NA
v_gene: TRBV30

CDR3nt: TGTGCCAGCAGTGAAACGGGGACAGGGAACGAAAAACTGTTTTTT
CDR3aa: CASSETGTGNEKLFF
abundance: few
j_gene: TRBJ1-4
d_gene: TRBD1
v_gene: TRBV2

CDR3nt: TGTGCCAGCCGGGACCCCGCCGGCACCGGGGAGCTGTTTTTT
CDR3aa: CASRDPAGTGELFF
abundance: few
j_gene: TRBJ2-2
d_gene: NA
v_gene: TRBV28

CDR3nt: TGTGCCAGCAGCTTGGCAGGGGGATGGCGAGAGACCCAGTACTTC
CDR3aa: CASSLAGGWRETQYF
abundance: many
j_gene: TRBJ2-5
d_gene: TRBD1
v_gene: TRBV7-2

CDR3nt: TGCAGTGCTAGAGGTGTGGGGGAGACCCAGTACTTC
CDR3aa: CSARGVGETQYF
abundance: many
j_gene: TRBJ2-5
d_gene: NA
v_gene: TRBV20-1

CDR3nt: TGTGCCAGCAGGGGGGACGGGGAGACCCAGTACTTC
CDR3aa: CASRGDGETQYF
abundance: many
j_gene: TRBJ2-5
d_gene: NA
v_gene: TRBV7-3

CDR3nt: TGCGCCAGCAGCTTATCGTCAGGGGCAGATACGCAGTATTTT
CDR3aa: CASSLSSGADTQYF
abundance: NA
j_gene: TRBJ2-3
d_gene: NA
v_gene: TRBV5-1

CDR3nt: TGTGCCAGCAGTGCCCTGGGGGGGCTCTATGGCTACACCTTC
CDR3aa: CASSALGGLYGYTF
abundance: many
j_gene: TRBJ1-2
d_gene: NA
v_gene: TRBV6-1

CDR3nt: TGTGCCAGCAGTGAGGCCCAGGGGGCCTCTGGAAACACCATATATTTT
CDR3aa: CASSEAQGASGNTIYF
abundance: many
j_gene: TRBJ1-3
d_gene: TRBD1
v_gene: TRBV6-1

CDR3nt: TGTGCCAGCAGTCACCTCGATTTAGCGGGAGGTTCCAGGGAGACCCAGTACTTC
CDR3aa: CASSHLDLAGGSRETQYF
abundance: many
j_gene: TRBJ2-5
d_gene: TRBD2
v_gene: TRBV12-3/TRBV12-4

CDR3nt: TGTGCCAGCAGCGTAGCTCTCGGGACAGGGATTTCTGGGGCCAACGTCCTGACTTTC
CDR3aa: CASSVALGTGISGANVLTF
abundance: few
j_gene: TRBJ2-6
d_gene: TRBD1
v_gene: TRBV9

CDR3nt: TGTGCCAGTAGTACCCGACTAGCGAGAACCTACGAGCAGTACTTC
CDR3aa: CASSTRLARTYEQYF
abundance: NA
j_gene: TRBJ2-7
d_gene: TRBD2
v_gene: TRBV19

CDR3nt: TGTGCCAGCGGAGTTACTGGAGTGACAGGAACATACACATATGGCTACACCTTC
CDR3aa: CASGVTGVTGTYTYGYTF
abundance: NA
j_gene: TRBJ1-2
d_gene: NA
v_gene: TRBV6-2/TRBV6-3

CDR3nt: TGTGCCAGCAGCGCCGGACAGGGCAGAACCTACGAGCAGTACTTC
CDR3aa: CASSAGQGRTYEQYF
abundance: NA
j_gene: TRBJ2-7
d_gene: TRBD1
v_gene: TRBV2

CDR3nt: TGCAGCGTCCGAACAGGAAACACCATATATTTT
CDR3aa: CSVRTGNTIYF
abundance: many
j_gene: TRBJ1-3
d_gene: NA
v_gene: TRBV29-1

CDR3nt: TGTGCCAGTAGTAGGGACGCCCACTATGGCTACACCTTC
CDR3aa: CASSRDAHYGYTF
abundance: NA
j_gene: TRBJ1-2
d_gene: NA
v_gene: TRBV19

CDR3nt: TGTGCCAGTAGTATTCCGGACATACGCGATCAGCCCCAGCATTTT
CDR3aa: CASSIPDIRDQPQHF
abundance: many
j_gene: TRBJ1-5
d_gene: NA
v_gene: TRBV19

CDR3nt: TGCAGCGTTGTAGTAGGGCGGGATCAGCCCCAGCATTTT
CDR3aa: CSVVVGRDQPQHF
abundance: few
j_gene: TRBJ1-5
d_gene: NA
v_gene: TRBV29-1

CDR3nt: TGCAGTGCTACCGGTCTGGGAGAGGTGAACACTGAAGCTTTCTTT
CDR3aa: CSATGLGEVNTEAFF
abundance: many
j_gene: TRBJ1-1
d_gene: NA
v_gene: TRBV20-1

CDR3nt: TGCAGTGCTAGAGGGCGGGGGACGGGGACTGAAGCTTTCTTT
CDR3aa: CSARGRGTGTEAFF
abundance: NA
j_gene: TRBJ1-1
d_gene: NA
v_gene: TRBV20-1

CDR3nt: TGTGCCAGTAGGGACAGGGGCCGGGAGACCCAGTACTTC
CDR3aa: CASRDRGRETQYF
abundance: many
j_gene: TRBJ2-5
d_gene: TRBD1
v_gene: TRBV19

CDR3nt: TGTGCCAGCAGCTCCAAGGTACAGACCTACGAGCAGTACTTC
CDR3aa: CASSSKVQTYEQYF
abundance: NA
j_gene: TRBJ2-7
d_gene: NA
v_gene: TRBV7-2

CDR3nt: TGTGCCAGCAGTTCGACCGGGACAGCGGAACCGAACACTGAAGCTTTCTTT
CDR3aa: CASSSTGTAEPNTEAFF
abundance: many
j_gene: TRBJ1-1
d_gene: TRBD1
v_gene: TRBV28

CDR3nt: TGTGCCAGCAGTTCTCTGGGACTAGCGGGAGGGAGCACCGGGGAGCTGTTTTTT
CDR3aa: CASSSLGLAGGSTGELFF
abundance: few
j_gene: TRBJ2-2
d_gene: TRBD2
v_gene: TRBV28

CDR3nt: TGTGCCAGCAGTCCTCCGGGACAGGGGGACGGCTACACCTTC
CDR3aa: CASSPPGQGDGYTF
abundance: many
j_gene: TRBJ1-2
d_gene: TRBD1
v_gene: TRBV28

CDR3nt: TGTGCCAGCAGTGATACTAGCGGGACTAACGAGCAGTACTTC
CDR3aa: CASSDTSGTNEQYF
abundance: NA
j_gene: TRBJ2-7
d_gene: TRBD2
v_gene: TRBV25-1

CDR3nt: TGTGCCAGCAGTTCCACCAATTCACCCCTCCACTTT
CDR3aa: CASSSTNSPLHF
abundance: many
j_gene: TRBJ1-6
d_gene: NA
v_gene: TRBV6-1

CDR3nt: TGTGCCAGCAGTTTACAGGCCCTCTGGGAGCAGTACTTC
CDR3aa: CASSLQALWEQYF
abundance: many
j_gene: TRBJ2-7
d_gene: NA
v_gene: TRBV12-3/TRBV12-4

CDR3nt: TGTGCCAGCAGTCCTGGACACCTGAACACTGAAGCTTTCTTT
CDR3aa: CASSPGHLNTEAFF
abundance: many
j_gene: TRBJ1-1
d_gene: NA
v_gene: TRBV27

CDR3nt: TGTGCCAGCAGTTACCTCGGGACAGGGATTACTGAAGCTTTCTTT
CDR3aa: CASSYLGTGITEAFF
abundance: once
j_gene: TRBJ1-1
d_gene: TRBD1
v_gene: TRBV6-5

CDR3nt: TGTGCTAGTGGTTTGGACCTCCGACCAGGGCTCTACGAGCAGTACTTC
CDR3aa: CASGLDLRPGLYEQYF
abundance: many
j_gene: TRBJ2-7
d_gene: NA
v_gene: TRBV12-5

CDR3nt: TGCGCCAGCAGCTTGGCCGAGACTAGCGCGTACGAGCAGTACTTC
CDR3aa: CASSLAETSAYEQYF
abundance: many
j_gene: TRBJ2-7
d_gene: TRBD2
v_gene: TRBV5-1

CDR3nt: TGTGCCAGCAGTTACCTGCCTCTCCAAGAGACCCAGTACTTC
CDR3aa: CASSYLPLQETQYF
abundance: many
j_gene: TRBJ2-5
d_gene: NA
v_gene: TRBV6-2/TRBV6-3

CDR3nt: TGTGCCAGCAGCTTAGCAGGGTATAACACTGAAGCTTTCTTT
CDR3aa: CASSLAGYNTEAFF
abundance: many
j_gene: TRBJ1-1
d_gene: NA
v_gene: TRBV7-2

CDR3nt: TGTGCCAGCAGTTCCCCATGGACAGGGCGCACCGGGGAGCTGTTTTTT
CDR3aa: CASSSPWTGRTGELFF
abundance: many
j_gene: TRBJ2-2
d_gene: TRBD1
v_gene: TRBV12-3/TRBV12-4

CDR3nt: TGTGCCAGCGGTAGGGGACGAGGGGAGCTGTTTTTT
CDR3aa: CASGRGRGELFF
abundance: NA
j_gene: TRBJ2-2
d_gene: NA
v_gene: TRBV9

CDR3nt: TGTGCCAGCAGCTTACGGTCGGCTAGCGGGAGAAAGACCCAGTACTTC
CDR3aa: CASSLRSASGRKTQYF
abundance: many
j_gene: TRBJ2-5
d_gene: TRBD2
v_gene: TRBV7-8

CDR3nt: TGTGCCAGCAGTGAAATGGGCTCTGGGGCCAACATCCTGACTTTC
CDR3aa: CASSEMGSGANILTF
abundance: NA
j_gene: TRBJ2-6
d_gene: NA
v_gene: TRBV12-3/TRBV12-4

CDR3nt: TGTGCCAGCAGGCAGCTAGGGCAGGGAGGGAGCACCGGGGAGCTGTTTTTT
CDR3aa: CASRQLGQGGSTGELFF
abundance: many
j_gene: TRBJ2-2
d_gene: TRBD2
v_gene: TRBV27

CDR3nt: TGCAGTGCTATTCTAGTTTCGTCAATGAACACTGAAGCTTTCTTT
CDR3aa: CSAILVSSMNTEAFF
abundance: many
j_gene: TRBJ1-1
d_gene: NA
v_gene: TRBV20-1

CDR3nt: TGTGCCAGCAGTTCGGACAGGGAGGGTAGGGGCTACACCTTC
CDR3aa: CASSSDREGRGYTF
abundance: many
j_gene: TRBJ1-2
d_gene: TRBD1
v_gene: TRBV12-3/TRBV12-4

CDR3nt: TGCAGTGCTAGAGATGGGGGACATTATGGCTACACCTTC
CDR3aa: CSARDGGHYGYTF
abundance: many
j_gene: TRBJ1-2
d_gene: NA
v_gene: TRBV20-1

CDR3nt: TGTGCCAGCAGCTCCCGCGGTAGCGGGAACTACGAGCAGTACTTC
CDR3aa: CASSSRGSGNYEQYF
abundance: many
j_gene: TRBJ2-7
d_gene: TRBD2
v_gene: TRBV12-3/TRBV12-4

CDR3nt: TGTGCCAGCAGCTTTAGGGGAACGGCCTACGAGCAGTACTTC
CDR3aa: CASSFRGTAYEQYF
abundance: many
j_gene: TRBJ2-7
d_gene: NA
v_gene: TRBV5-5

CDR3nt: TGTGCCAGCATCTTTTCGGGGGCCACGAACACTGAAGCTTTCTTT
CDR3aa: CASIFSGATNTEAFF
abundance: many
j_gene: TRBJ1-1
d_gene: NA
v_gene: TRBV28

CDR3nt: TGTGCCAGCGGCAGTCGGGGTCGGACAGGGGATAACTATGGCTACACCTTC
CDR3aa: CASGSRGRTGDNYGYTF
abundance: NA
j_gene: TRBJ1-2
d_gene: TRBD1
v_gene: TRBV2